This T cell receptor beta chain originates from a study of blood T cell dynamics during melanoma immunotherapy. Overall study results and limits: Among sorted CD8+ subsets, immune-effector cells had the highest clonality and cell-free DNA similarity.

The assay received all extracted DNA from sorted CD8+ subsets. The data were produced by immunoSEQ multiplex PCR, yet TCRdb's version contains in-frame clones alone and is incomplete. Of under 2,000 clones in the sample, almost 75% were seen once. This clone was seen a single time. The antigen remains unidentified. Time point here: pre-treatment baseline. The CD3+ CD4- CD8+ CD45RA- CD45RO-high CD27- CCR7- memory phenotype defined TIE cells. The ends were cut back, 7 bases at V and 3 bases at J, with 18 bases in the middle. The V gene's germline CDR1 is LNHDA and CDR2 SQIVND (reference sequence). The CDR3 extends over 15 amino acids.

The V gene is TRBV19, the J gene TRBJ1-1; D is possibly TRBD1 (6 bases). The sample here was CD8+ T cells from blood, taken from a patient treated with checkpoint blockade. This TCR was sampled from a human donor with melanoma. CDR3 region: CASTLDGGGYTEAFF. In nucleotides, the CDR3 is TGTGCCAGTACCCTCGATGGTGGGGGCTACACTGAAGCTTTCTTT.